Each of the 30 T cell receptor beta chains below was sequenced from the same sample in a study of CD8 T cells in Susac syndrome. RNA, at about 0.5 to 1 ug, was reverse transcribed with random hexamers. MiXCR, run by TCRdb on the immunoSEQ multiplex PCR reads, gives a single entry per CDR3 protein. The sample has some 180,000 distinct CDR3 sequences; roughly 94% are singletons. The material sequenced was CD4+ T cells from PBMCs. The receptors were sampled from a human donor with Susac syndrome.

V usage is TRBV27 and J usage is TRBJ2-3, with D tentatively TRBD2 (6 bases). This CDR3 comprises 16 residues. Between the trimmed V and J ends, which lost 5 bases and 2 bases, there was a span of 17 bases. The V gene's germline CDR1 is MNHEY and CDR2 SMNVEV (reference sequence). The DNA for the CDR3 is TGTGCCAGCAGTCTAGGGACTCTTCCGGCCACAGATACGCAGTATTTT. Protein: CASSLGTLPATDTQYF.

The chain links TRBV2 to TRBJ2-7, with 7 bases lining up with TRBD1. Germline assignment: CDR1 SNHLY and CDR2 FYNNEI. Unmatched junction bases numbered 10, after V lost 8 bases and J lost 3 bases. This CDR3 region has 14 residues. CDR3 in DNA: TGTGCCAGCGGAATTCCCGGGACAGACTACGAGCAGTACTTC. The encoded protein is CASGIPGTDYEQYF.

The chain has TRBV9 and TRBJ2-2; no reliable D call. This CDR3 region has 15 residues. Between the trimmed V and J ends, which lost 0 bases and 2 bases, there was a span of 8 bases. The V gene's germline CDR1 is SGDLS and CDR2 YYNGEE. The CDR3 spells CASSVEGVNTGELFF. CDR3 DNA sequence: TGTGCCAGCAGCGTAGAAGGAGTAAACACCGGGGAGCTGTTTTTT. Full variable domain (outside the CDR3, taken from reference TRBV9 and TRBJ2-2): DSGVTQTPKHLITATGQRVTLRCSPRSGDLSVYWYQQSLDQGLQFLIQYYNGEERAKGNILERFSAQQFPDLHSELNLSSLELGDSALYFCASSVEGVNTGELFFGEGSRLTVL.

CDR3 sequence reads: CASRQGNGYTF. The CDR3 DNA reads as TGTGCCAGCAGGCAGGGGAATGGCTACACCTTC. This chain connects TRBV28 to TRBJ1-2; maybe TRBD1 (6 bases). The V gene lost 6 bases and the J gene lost 6 bases, with 8 bases spanning the gap. Germline V gene data show CDR1 as MDHEN and CDR2 as SYDVKM. The CDR3 totals 11 residues.

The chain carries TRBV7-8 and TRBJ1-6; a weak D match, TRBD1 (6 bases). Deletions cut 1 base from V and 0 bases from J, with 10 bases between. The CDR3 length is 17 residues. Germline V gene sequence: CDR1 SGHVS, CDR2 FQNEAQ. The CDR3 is CASSLGGADSYNSPLHF. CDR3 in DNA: TGTGCCAGCAGCTTAGGGGGGGCGGACTCCTATAATTCACCCCTCCACTTT.

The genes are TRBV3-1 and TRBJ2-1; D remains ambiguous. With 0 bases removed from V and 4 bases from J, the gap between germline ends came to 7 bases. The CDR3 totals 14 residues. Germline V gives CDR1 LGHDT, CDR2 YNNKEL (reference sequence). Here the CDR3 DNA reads TGTGCCAGCAGCCAAGACCCCATTTACAATGAGCAGTTCTTC. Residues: CASSQDPIYNEQFF.

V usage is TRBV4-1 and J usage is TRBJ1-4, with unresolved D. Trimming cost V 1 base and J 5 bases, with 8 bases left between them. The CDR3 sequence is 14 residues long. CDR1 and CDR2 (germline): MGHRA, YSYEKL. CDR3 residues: CASSQVLVNEKLFF. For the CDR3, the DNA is TGCGCCAGCAGCCAAGTTTTAGTCAATGAAAAACTGTTTTTT.

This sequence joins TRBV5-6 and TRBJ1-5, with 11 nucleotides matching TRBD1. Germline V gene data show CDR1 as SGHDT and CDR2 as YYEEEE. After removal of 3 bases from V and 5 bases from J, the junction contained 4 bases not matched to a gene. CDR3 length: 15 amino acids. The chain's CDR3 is CASSSLDRGHQPQHF. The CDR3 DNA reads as TGTGCCAGCAGCTCCCTGGACAGGGGGCATCAGCCCCAGCATTTT. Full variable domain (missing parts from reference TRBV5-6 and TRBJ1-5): DAGVTQSPTHLIKTRGQQVTLRCSPKSGHDTVSWYQQALGQGPQFIFQYYEEEERQRGNFPDRFSGHQFPNYSSELNVNALLLGDSALYLCASSSLDRGHQPQHFGDGTRLSIL.

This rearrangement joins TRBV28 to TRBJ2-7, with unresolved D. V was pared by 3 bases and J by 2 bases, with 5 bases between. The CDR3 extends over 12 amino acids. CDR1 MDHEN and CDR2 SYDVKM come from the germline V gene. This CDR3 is CASSFVPYEQYF. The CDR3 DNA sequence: TGTGCCAGCAGTTTCGTACCCTACGAGCAGTACTTC.

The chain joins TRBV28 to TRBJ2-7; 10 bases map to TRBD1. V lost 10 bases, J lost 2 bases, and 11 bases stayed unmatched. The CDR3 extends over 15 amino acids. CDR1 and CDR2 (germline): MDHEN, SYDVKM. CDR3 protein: CATGSAGQGTYEQYF. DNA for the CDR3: TGTGCCACCGGATCAGCGGGACAGGGGACCTACGAGCAGTACTTC. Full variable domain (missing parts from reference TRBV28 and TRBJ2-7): DVKVTQSSRYLVKRTGEKVFLECVQDMDHENMFWYRQDPGLGLRLIYFSYDVKMKEKGDIPEGYSVSREKKERFSLILESASTNQTSMYLCATGSAGQGTYEQYFGPGTRLTVT.

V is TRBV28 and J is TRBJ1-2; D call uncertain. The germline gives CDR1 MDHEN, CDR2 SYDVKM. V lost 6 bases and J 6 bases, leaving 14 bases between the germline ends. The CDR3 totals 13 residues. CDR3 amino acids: CASSQPGSHGYTF. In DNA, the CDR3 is TGTGCCAGCAGCCAACCCGGCAGTCATGGCTACACCTTC.

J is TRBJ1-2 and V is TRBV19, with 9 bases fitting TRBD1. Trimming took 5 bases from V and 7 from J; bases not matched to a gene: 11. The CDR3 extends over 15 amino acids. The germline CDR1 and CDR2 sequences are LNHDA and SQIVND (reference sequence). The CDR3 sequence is CASSPRDRVSSGYTF. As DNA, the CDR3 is TGTGCCAGTAGTCCCAGGGACAGGGTATCGTCTGGCTACACCTTC.

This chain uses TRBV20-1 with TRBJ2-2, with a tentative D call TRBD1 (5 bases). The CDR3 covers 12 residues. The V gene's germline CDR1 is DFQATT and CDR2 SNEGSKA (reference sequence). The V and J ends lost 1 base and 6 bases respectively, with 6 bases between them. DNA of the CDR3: TGCAGTGCTAGAGGCAGGGCCGGGGAGCTGTTTTTT. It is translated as CSARGRAGELFF.

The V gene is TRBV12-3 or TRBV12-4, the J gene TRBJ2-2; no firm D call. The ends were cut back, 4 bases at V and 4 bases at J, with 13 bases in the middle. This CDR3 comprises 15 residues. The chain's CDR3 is CASSSLDFFTGELFF. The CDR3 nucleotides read TGTGCCAGCAGTTCATTAGATTTTTTCACCGGGGAGCTGTTTTTT.

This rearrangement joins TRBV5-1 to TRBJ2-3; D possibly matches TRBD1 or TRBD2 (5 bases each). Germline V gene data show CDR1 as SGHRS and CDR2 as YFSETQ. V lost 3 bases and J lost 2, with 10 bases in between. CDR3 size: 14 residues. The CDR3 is CASSSGTDTDTQYF. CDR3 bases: TGCGCCAGCAGCTCAGGGACGGACACAGATACGCAGTATTTT.

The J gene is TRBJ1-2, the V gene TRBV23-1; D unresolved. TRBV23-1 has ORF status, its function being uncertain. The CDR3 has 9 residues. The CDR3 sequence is CGRRHGYTF. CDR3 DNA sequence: TGCGGCCGCAGACATGGCTACACCTTC.

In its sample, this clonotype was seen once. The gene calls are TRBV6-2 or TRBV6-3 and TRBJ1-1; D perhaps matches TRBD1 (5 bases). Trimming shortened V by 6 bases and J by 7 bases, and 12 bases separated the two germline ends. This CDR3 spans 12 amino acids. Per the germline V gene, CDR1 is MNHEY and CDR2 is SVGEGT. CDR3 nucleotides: TGTGCCAGCAGCTCCGACAGCCGTGAAGCTTTCTTT. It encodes CASSSDSREAFF.

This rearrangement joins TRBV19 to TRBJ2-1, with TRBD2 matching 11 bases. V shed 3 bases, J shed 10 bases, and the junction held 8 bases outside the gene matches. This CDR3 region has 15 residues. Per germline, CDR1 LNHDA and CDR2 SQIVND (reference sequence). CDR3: CASSMALAGASEQFF. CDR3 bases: TGTGCCAGTAGTATGGCACTAGCGGGAGCTTCGGAGCAGTTCTTC.

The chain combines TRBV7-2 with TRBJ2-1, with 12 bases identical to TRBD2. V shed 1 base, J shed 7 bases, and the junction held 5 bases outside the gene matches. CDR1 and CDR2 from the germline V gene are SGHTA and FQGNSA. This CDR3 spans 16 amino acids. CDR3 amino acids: CASSLGLAGAGNEQFF. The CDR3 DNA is TGTGCCAGCAGCTTAGGACTAGCGGGAGCAGGAAATGAGCAGTTCTTC. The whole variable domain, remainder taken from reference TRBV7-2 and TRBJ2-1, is GAGVSQSPSNKVTEKGKDVELRCDPISGHTALYWYRQSLGQGLEFLIYFQGNSAPDKSGLPSDRFSAERTGGSVSTLTIQRTQQEDSAVYLCASSLGLAGAGNEQFFGPGTRLTVL.

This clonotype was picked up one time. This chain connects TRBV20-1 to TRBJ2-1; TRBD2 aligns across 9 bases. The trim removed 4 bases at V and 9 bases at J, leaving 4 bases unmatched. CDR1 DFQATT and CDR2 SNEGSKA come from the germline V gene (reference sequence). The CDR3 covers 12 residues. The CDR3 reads CSAKREVAEQFF. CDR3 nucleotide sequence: TGCAGTGCTAAGCGGGAGGTCGCTGAGCAGTTCTTC.

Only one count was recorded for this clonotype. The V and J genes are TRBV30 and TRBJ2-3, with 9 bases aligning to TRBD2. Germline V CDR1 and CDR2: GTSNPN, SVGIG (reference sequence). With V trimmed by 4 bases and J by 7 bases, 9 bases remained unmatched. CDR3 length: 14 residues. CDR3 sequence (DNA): TGTGCCTGGAACTGGCGGGGGGGCCAAAATACGCAGTATTTT. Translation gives CAWNWRGGQNTQYF.

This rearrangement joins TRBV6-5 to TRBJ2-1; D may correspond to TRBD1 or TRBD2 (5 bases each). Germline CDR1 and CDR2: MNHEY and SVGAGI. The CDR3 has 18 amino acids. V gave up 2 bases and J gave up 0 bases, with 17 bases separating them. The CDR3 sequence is CASSYLRGPTLSYNEQFF. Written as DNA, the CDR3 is TGTGCCAGCAGTTACCTCCGGGGACCCACTCTCTCCTACAATGAGCAGTTCTTC.

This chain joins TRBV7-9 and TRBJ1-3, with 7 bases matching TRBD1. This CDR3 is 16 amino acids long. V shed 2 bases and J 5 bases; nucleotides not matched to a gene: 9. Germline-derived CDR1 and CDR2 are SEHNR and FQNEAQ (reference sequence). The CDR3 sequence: CASSLSLTGRRNTIYF. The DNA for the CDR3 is TGTGCCAGCAGCTTAAGCCTGACAGGGAGAAGAAACACCATATATTTT.

CDR3 in amino acids: CASSNMGTGDLIEQYF. DNA for the CDR3: TGTGCCAGCAGCAATATGGGGACAGGGGACCTTATCGAGCAGTACTTC. The V gene is TRBV21-1, the J gene TRBJ2-7; the D call of TRBD1 is as the table states it, not checked on the DNA. TRBV21-1 is deemed a pseudogene. The CDR3 totals 16 residues.

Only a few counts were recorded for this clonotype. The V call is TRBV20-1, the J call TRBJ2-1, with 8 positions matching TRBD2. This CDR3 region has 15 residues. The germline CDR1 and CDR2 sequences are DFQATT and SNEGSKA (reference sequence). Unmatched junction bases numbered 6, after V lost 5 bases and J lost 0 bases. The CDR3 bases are TGCAGTGCTCTCCCGGGGGGGAGCTCCTACAATGAGCAGTTCTTC. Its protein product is CSALPGGSSYNEQFF.

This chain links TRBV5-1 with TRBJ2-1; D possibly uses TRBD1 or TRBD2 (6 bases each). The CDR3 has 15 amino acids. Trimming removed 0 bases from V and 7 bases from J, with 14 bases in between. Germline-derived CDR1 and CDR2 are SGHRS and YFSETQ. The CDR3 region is CASSLEGGRQNEQFF. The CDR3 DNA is TGCGCCAGCAGCTTGGAGGGGGGACGCCAGAATGAGCAGTTCTTC.

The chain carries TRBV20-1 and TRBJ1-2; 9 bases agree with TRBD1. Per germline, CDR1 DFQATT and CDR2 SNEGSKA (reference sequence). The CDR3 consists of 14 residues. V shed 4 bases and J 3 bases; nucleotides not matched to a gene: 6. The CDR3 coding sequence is TGCAGTGCTACACAGGGGGCTGGCGACTATGGCTACACCTTC. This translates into CSATQGAGDYGYTF.

This chain's CDR3 is CASSGRSSNQPQHF. CDR3 sequence (DNA): TGTGCCAGCAGCGGACGGAGTAGCAATCAGCCCCAGCATTTT. The genes are TRBV7-2 and TRBJ1-5; D is unclear. The CDR3 totals 14 residues. Per the germline V gene, CDR1 is SGHTA and CDR2 is FQGNSA. V lost 5 bases to trimming and J lost 0 bases, with 8 bases between them.

CDR3 sequence (DNA): TGTGCCAGCAGTAAGGGGGTTTTAGTCTATGGCTACACCTTC. Translating gives CASSKGVLVYGYTF. The rearrangement uses TRBV28 and TRBJ1-2, with a tentative D call TRBD1 (6 bases). CDR1 and CDR2 (germline): MDHEN, SYDVKM. The CDR3 covers 14 residues. V lost 5 bases and J lost 4, with 14 bases in between.

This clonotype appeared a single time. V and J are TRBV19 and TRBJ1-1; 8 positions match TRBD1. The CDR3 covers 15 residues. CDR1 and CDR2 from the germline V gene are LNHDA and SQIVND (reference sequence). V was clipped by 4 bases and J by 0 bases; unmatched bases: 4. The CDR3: CASSTEDRVNTEAFF. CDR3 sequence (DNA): TGTGCCAGTAGTACGGAGGACAGGGTGAACACTGAAGCTTTCTTT.